Each of the 20 T cell receptor beta chains below was sequenced from the same sample in a study of blood T cell repertoires in COVID-19. Only in-frame clones appear in the TCRdb table, and some are missing; sequencing was by immunoSEQ multiplex PCR. Of about 200,000 clones listed, more than 70% are singletons. Sequencing used peripheral blood. The receptors stem from a man aged 18 to 30 with active or convalescent COVID-19.

This clone was picked up many times. The chain is built from TRBV2 and TRBJ1-4, with TRBD1 matching 9 bases. V trimming: 10 bases; J trimming: 1 base; junction bases outside the gene matches: 7. This CDR3 has 15 amino acids. The germline V gene encodes CDR1 SNHLY and CDR2 FYNNEI. As DNA, the CDR3 is TGTGCCACCGACAGGGGGTATTTAACTAATGAAAAACTGTTTTTT. The encoded protein is CATDRGYLTNEKLFF.

This chain links TRBV5-6 with TRBJ1-6; 7 positions agree with TRBD1. CDR3 size: 18 residues. V lost 0 bases and J lost 5; bases outside the gene matches: 11. CDR1 is SGHDT, CDR2 YYEEEE, per germline. CDR3 protein: CASSLVGIGGADNSPLHF. CDR3 sequence (DNA): TGTGCCAGCAGCTTGGTTGGTATAGGGGGCGCCGATAATTCACCCCTCCACTTT.

The rearrangement uses TRBV9 and TRBJ2-1, with 9 bases identical to TRBD2. Germline trimming cut 1 base from V and 2 bases from J; bases unmatched to any gene: 4. Germline V gives CDR1 SGDLS, CDR2 YYNGEE. The CDR3 totals 16 residues. In DNA, the CDR3 is TGTGCCAGCAGCGTATCAGCGGGAGGAGCCTACAATGAGCAGTTCTTC. The encoded protein is CASSVSAGGAYNEQFF.

The chain joins TRBV5-1 to TRBJ2-7; 10 nucleotides match TRBD1. Germline trimming cut 0 bases from V and 6 bases from J; bases unmatched to any gene: 6. The CDR3 spans 15 residues. Germline-derived CDR1 and CDR2 are SGHRS and YFSETQ. Here the CDR3 DNA reads TGCGCCAGCAGCTTGGAACCGGGACAGGGGATCGAGCAGTACTTC. Translated: CASSLEPGQGIEQYF.

V and J are TRBV6-5 and TRBJ1-5; 7 bases map to TRBD1. CDR3 length: 15 amino acids. After removal of 5 bases from V and 4 bases from J, the junction contained 8 bases not matched to a gene. CDR1 and CDR2 (germline): MNHEY, SVGAGI. CDR3 coding DNA: TGTGCCAGCAGTCCAGGGGGGATTGGTAATCAGCCCCAGCATTTT. Translated: CASSPGGIGNQPQHF.

The chain has TRBV4-2 and TRBJ1-1, with TRBD1 matching over 7 bases. The V gene's germline CDR1 is LGHNA and CDR2 YNFKEQ. J lost 1 base, V lost 5 bases, and 4 bases had no gene match. The CDR3 is made up of 14 amino acids. For the CDR3, the DNA is TGTGCCAGCAGCTCCCGGACAGGGAACACTGAAGCTTTCTTT. Translation: CASSSRTGNTEAFF.

The chain has TRBV7-9 and TRBJ2-1, with D hard to call. The germline V and J ends were trimmed by 5 bases and 6 bases, with 23 bases remaining between them. Germline lookup yields CDR1 SEHNR and CDR2 FQNEAQ (reference sequence). The CDR3 consists of 17 residues. The chain's CDR3 is CASSDATGTPVINEQFF. In DNA, the CDR3 is TGTGCCAGCAGCGATGCGACTGGCACCCCAGTTATCAATGAGCAGTTCTTC.

The chain carries TRBV7-2 and TRBJ1-1; possibly TRBD1 for D (5 bases). The germline gives CDR1 SGHTA, CDR2 FQGNSA. V was clipped by 0 bases and J by 5 bases, with 13 bases between them. The CDR3 is 15 residues long. CDR3 sequence: CASSLALGHQTEAFF. The CDR3 DNA reads as TGTGCCAGCAGCTTAGCCCTCGGACATCAAACTGAAGCTTTCTTT.

For the CDR3, the DNA is TGTGCCAGCAGCCCCCAGGGGCCTCCGAAAGGAAACTATGGCTACACCTTC. It specifies CASSPQGPPKGNYGYTF. This chain links TRBV7-6 with TRBJ1-2, with a weak D call TRBD1 (6 bases). The germline V gene encodes CDR1 SGHVS and CDR2 FNYEAQ. This CDR3 comprises 17 residues. V was cut by 5 bases and J by 2 bases, with 21 bases left in between.

This clone was observed a single time. Other DNA sequences in this specimen translate into the identical CDR3. CDR3 amino acids: CASSQGQNTEAFF. The CDR3 DNA is TGTGCCAGCAGCCAGGGGCAGAACACTGAAGCTTTCTTT. This rearrangement joins TRBV3-1 (or the pseudogene TRBV3-2) to TRBJ1-1; tentatively, D is TRBD1 (5 bases). The germline CDR1 and CDR2 sequences are LGHDT and YNNKEL (reference sequence). Trimming took 3 bases from V and 1 from J, leaving 6 bases between them. The CDR3 covers 13 residues.

This chain connects TRBV2 to TRBJ1-6, with D unresolved. Trimming took off 1 base at V and 5 bases at J, with 9 bases between the two ends. The CDR3 has 15 residues. CDR1 is SNHLY and CDR2 is FYNNEI in the germline V gene. CDR3 loop: CASSEDGLNNSPLHF. The DNA for the CDR3 is TGTGCCAGCAGTGAAGACGGACTCAATAATTCACCCCTCCACTTT.

This clone has only one observation. This chain links TRBV5-1 with TRBJ1-6; TRBD1 might be the D (6 bases). The germline V and J ends were trimmed by 3 bases and 2 bases, with 12 bases remaining between them. This CDR3 contains 16 residues. CDR1 and CDR2 (germline): SGHRS, YFSETQ. Here the CDR3 DNA reads TGCGCCAGCAGCTCGGACAGTTACACCTATAATTCACCCCTCCACTTT. This gives the protein CASSSDSYTYNSPLHF.

The J gene is TRBJ1-1, the V gene TRBV5-1; tentative D call: TRBD1 (6 bases). The CDR3 runs 14 residues. From germline, CDR1 is SGHRS and CDR2 YFSETQ. V was pared by 4 bases and J by 0 bases, with 10 bases between. CDR3 in amino acids: CASSRTVMNTEAFF. CDR3 DNA sequence: TGCGCCAGCAGCAGGACAGTGATGAACACTGAAGCTTTCTTT. Full variable domain (outside the CDR3, taken from reference TRBV5-1 and TRBJ1-1): KAGVTQTPRYLIKTRGQQVTLSCSPISGHRSVSWYQQTPGQGLQFLFEYFSETQRNKGNFPGRFSGRQFSNSRSEMNVSTLELGDSALYLCASSRTVMNTEAFFGQGTRLTVV.

The rearrangement joins TRBV5-4 to TRBJ2-3; 12 positions agree with TRBD2. J lost 2 bases, V lost 1 base, and 2 bases had no gene match. The CDR3 is 16 residues long. Germline V gives CDR1 SGHNT, CDR2 YYREEE (reference sequence). CDR3 residues: CASSLSSGGATDTQYF. CDR3 coding DNA: TGTGCCAGCAGCTTGTCTAGCGGGGGGGCCACAGATACGCAGTATTTT.

CDR3 sequence (DNA): TGTGCCAGCAGCGCTACAGGGTATGAGACTGAAGCTTTCTTT. Protein: CASSATGYETEAFF. The rearrangement uses TRBV7-3 and TRBJ1-1; TRBD1 is a possible D gene (6 bases). Germline V CDR1 and CDR2: SGHTA, FQGTGA. This CDR3 spans 14 amino acids. With 5 bases removed from V and 5 bases from J, the gap between germline ends came to 15 bases.

The gene calls are TRBV5-1 and TRBJ1-4, with TRBD1 matching 9 bases. Trimming at V came to 0 bases and at J to 7 bases, leaving 4 bases not matched to a gene. Germline CDR1 is SGHRS and CDR2 is YFSETQ. The CDR3 totals 15 residues. The CDR3 protein is CASSLEGTGSEKLFF. The CDR3 region has the DNA TGCGCCAGCAGCTTGGAGGGGACAGGGTCTGAAAAACTGTTTTTT.

This chain connects TRBV7-9 to TRBJ1-2, with 8 bases aligning to TRBD1. V lost 5 bases, J lost 4 bases, and 6 bases stayed unmatched. Germline values: CDR1 SEHNR, CDR2 FQNEAQ (reference sequence). This CDR3 contains 14 residues. CDR3: CASSRAGGTYGYTF. The CDR3 bases are TGTGCCAGCAGCAGGGCAGGGGGCACCTATGGCTACACCTTC.

The chain has TRBV7-4 and TRBJ2-3; TRBD2 matches 9 bases. Germline lookup yields CDR1 SGHVT and CDR2 SQSDAQ. The CDR3 covers 18 residues. The V segment lost 7 bases and the J segment 2 bases; nucleotides outside the gene matches: 16. Here the CDR3 DNA reads TGTGCCAGCAACGCTAAGGAGAGCGGGAGGACGACCACAGATACGCAGTATTTT. It encodes CASNAKESGRTTTDTQYF.

The gene calls are TRBV6-5 and TRBJ1-1; 8 nucleotides match TRBD1. This CDR3 spans 13 amino acids. The germline gives CDR1 MNHEY, CDR2 SVGAGI. The V and J ends lost 5 bases and 5 bases, in that order; junction bases with no gene match: 4. DNA of the CDR3: TGTGCCAGCAGTCTGGACAGGGATACTGAAGCTTTCTTT. As protein: CASSLDRDTEAFF.

This chain links TRBV11-2 with TRBJ2-1, with 12 bases matching TRBD1. V trimming: 3 bases; J trimming: 10 bases; junction bases outside the gene matches: 4. The CDR3 spans 14 residues. Per the germline V gene, CDR1 is SGHAT and CDR2 is FQNNGV. CDR3 amino acids: CASSLGTGGLEQFF. The CDR3 nucleotides read TGTGCCAGCAGCTTGGGGACAGGGGGCTTGGAGCAGTTCTTC.